Listed below are T cell receptor beta chains from one sample, sequenced in a study of cytomegalovirus exposure and HLA in healthy donors. Clones were sequenced by immunoSEQ multiplex PCR, and TCRdb holds only the in-frame ones, with some missing. The sample contains some 200,000 clones, over 80% of which appear only once. The specimen was PBMCs. These receptors were taken from a boy between 2 and 15 years old in good health and CMV-seronegative. The conserved cysteine and the conserved F or W are not part of the CDR3 here.

V: TRBV29-1; CDR3: SALTSGNSYEQY
V: TRBV4-2; CDR3: ASSQDLHQQETQY
V: TRBV9; CDR3: ASTSTSGSYNEQF
V: TRBV6-5; CDR3: ASSSGGWETQY
V: TRBV29-1; CDR3: SARVAGDTGELF
V: TRBV2; CDR3: ASMSGDPVIEQY
V: TRBV7-9; CDR3: ASSLPDMNEQF
V: TRBV6-4; CDR3: ASSQLEGEDTQY
V: TRBV11-2; CDR3: ASSLAGDILEQY
V: TRBV5-1; CDR3: ASSTGQGAFSLHYGYT
V: TRBV7-9; CDR3: ASSLDREQGYT
V: TRBV7-7; CDR3: ASSLEGQGSPYEQY
V: TRBV21-1; CDR3: ARTPPEDRRLRTQY
V: TRBV18; CDR3: ASSPSGLAVTGANVLT
V: TRBV7-2; CDR3: ASSLVGTSGTDTQY
V: TRBV6-1; CDR3: ASSTGGTNEKLF
V: TRBV27; CDR3: ASSSDPWGGYTEAF
V: TRBV25-1; CDR3: ASSDPGLAGSGANVLT
V: TRBV5-1; CDR3: ASSLDRELGYNEQF
V: TRBV7-9; CDR3: ASSHDRGGDQPQH
V: TRBV7-9; CDR3: ASSQGAFEQY
V: TRBV9; CDR3: ASSVGIAGGPDTQY
V: TRBV19; CDR3: ASSMGRSYNEQF
V: TRBV7-8; CDR3: ASTREGWYGYT
V: TRBV19; CDR3: ASSIWDRGGGYT
V: TRBV10-3; CDR3: AISDVGNRGAFPYEQY
V: TRBV6-5; CDR3: ASSYSGVGRNEQF
V: TRBV7-6; CDR3: ASSLAGRGSTEAF
V: TRBV29-1; CDR3: SALVRSLF
V: TRBV27; CDR3: ASSLSGGNEQF
V: TRBV2; CDR3: ASSSRGGRTDTQY
V: TRBV6-5; CDR3: AVPPRATYEQY
V: TRBV6-5; CDR3: ASSYHRTGGYEQY
V: TRBV29-1; CDR3: SVEDPWGVLFGYT
V: TRBV27; CDR3: ASSTGNREQF
V: TRBV5-6; CDR3: ASMRTLSGNTIY
V: TRBV6-1; CDR3: ASSDDPLGRGTEAF
V: TRBV2; CDR3: ASSLLGLAGQETQY
V: TRBV4-1; CDR3: ASSQDDSGLAKNIQY
V: TRBV6-5; CDR3: ASSYSARGYGYT
V: TRBV7-2; CDR3: ASSLERGAYNEQF
V: TRBV27; CDR3: ASSLGGLSNQPQH
V: TRBV11-2; CDR3: ASSRRHNGYT
V: TRBV5-1; CDR3: ASSWTGVQETQY
V: TRBV6-1; CDR3: ASRWTHGNTGELF
V: TRBV14; CDR3: ASSPGTGWSSETQY
V: TRBV15; CDR3: ATSSSSGANVLT
V: TRBV9; CDR3: ASSNWDREGHGYT
V: TRBV14; CDR3: ASSQWDRVRETQY
V: TRBV5-8; CDR3: ASSVTDSGTQY
V: TRBV6-1; CDR3: ASSGLAGSSYGQY
V: TRBV2; CDR3: ASSETGFTYNEQF
V: TRBV6-1; CDR3: ASKRGSSTDTQY
V: TRBV5-1; CDR3: ASSLEGLAGADTQY